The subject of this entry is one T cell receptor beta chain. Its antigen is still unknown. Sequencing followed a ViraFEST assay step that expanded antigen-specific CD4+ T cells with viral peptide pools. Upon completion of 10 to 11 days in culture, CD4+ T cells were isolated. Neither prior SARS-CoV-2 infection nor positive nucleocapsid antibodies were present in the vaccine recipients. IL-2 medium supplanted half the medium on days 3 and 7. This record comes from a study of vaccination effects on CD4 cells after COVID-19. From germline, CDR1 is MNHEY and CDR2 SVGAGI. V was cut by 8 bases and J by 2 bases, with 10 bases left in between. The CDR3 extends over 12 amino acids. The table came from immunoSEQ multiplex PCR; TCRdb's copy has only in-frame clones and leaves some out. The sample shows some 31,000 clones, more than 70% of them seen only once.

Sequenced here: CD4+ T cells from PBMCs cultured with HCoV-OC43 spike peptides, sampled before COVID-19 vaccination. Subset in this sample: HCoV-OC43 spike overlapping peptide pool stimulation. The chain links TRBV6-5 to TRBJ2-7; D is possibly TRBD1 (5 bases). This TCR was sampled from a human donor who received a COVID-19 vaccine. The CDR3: CASGRVTYEQYF. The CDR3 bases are TGTGCCAGCGGCAGGGTTACCTACGAGCAGTACTTC.